The TCR beta chain described here comes from a study of T-cell reconstitution after alpha-beta-depleted transplantation in children. The study's findings and limits: Among T cells one year after transplant, newly produced cells accounted for most counts and diversity. In some patients, recipient T cells and intrathymic progenitors surviving conditioning explained high day-60 diversity. Expanded graft clones, several hundred of them, were reportedly the source of alpha-beta T cells about two months after transplant.

Molecular barcoding with unique molecular identifiers was used for the TCRbeta library. Each CDR3 protein is one row after TCRdb ran MiXCR on the PCR reads. The sample includes hundreds of thousands of distinct CDR3 sequences, over 10% of them seen just once. On this clonotype itself: Its antigen is currently unknown.

The ends were cut back, 1 base at V and 5 bases at J, with 27 bases in the middle. CDR1 is DFQATT, CDR2 SNEGSKA, per germline (reference sequence). The CDR3 is made up of 19 amino acids. This material consisted of PBMCs, taken before TCRalphabeta/CD19-depleted stem cell transplant. The chain has TRBV20-1 and TRBJ2-1, with D maybe TRBD2 (7 bases). The TCR sequence derives from a girl aged 2-9 years with congenital amegakaryocytic thrombocytopenia, due to receive a stem cell transplant. The chain's CDR3 is CSARARGWRERYPNNEQFF. Written as DNA, the CDR3 is TGCAGTGCTAGAGCCAGGGGTTGGCGGGAGAGATACCCCAACAATGAGCAGTTCTTC.